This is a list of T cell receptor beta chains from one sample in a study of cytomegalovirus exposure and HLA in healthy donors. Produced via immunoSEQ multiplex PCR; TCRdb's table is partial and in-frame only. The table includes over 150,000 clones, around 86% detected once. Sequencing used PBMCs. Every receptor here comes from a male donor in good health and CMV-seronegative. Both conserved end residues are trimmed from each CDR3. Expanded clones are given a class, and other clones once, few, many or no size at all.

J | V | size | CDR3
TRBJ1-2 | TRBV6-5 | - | ASRDHGTGYGYT
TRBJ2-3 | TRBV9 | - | ASRGAGTGDAGTDTQY
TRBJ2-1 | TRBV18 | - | ASSPRFLASGGYNEQF
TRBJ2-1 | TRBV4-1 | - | ASSPGLAGGRVEQF
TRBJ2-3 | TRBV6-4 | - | ASSDSRGPTDTQY
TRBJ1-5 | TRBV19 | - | ASSAALQGIGQPQH
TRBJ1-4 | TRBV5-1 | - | ASSSSGSNEKLF
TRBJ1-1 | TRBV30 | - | ATQGRAEAF
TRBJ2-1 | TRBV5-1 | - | ASRPFPSGEQF
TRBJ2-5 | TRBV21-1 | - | ASSKLRRRVTQY
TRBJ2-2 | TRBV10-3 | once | AISVRLARNTGELF